These T cell receptor beta chains were read from a single sample in a study of post-analysis software for immune sequencing data. TCRdb processed the PCR reads anew with MiXCR; each CDR3 protein has one entry. The table has hundreds of thousands of distinct CDR3 sequences, roughly 45% seen once. The specimen was blood. These receptors all come from a girl between 5 and 17 years old with multiple sclerosis. CDR3s include the opening cysteine and the closing phenylalanine or tryptophan. Each record gives: J gene, V gene, CDR3 protein.

TRBJ1-2 TRBV12-3/TRBV12-4 CASSFLTGGDVGYGYTF
TRBJ2-5 TRBV5-1 CASSPGLAVQETQYF
TRBJ1-5 TRBV7-9 CASSLGIGTVSNQPQHF
TRBJ2-6 TRBV6-1 CASKPSYLAAGHSGANVLTF
TRBJ2-3 TRBV7-8 CASSSGHSTDTQYF
TRBJ2-7 TRBV12-3/TRBV12-4 CASSLRETYEQYF
TRBJ1-6 TRBV12-3/TRBV12-4 CASRTEINSPLHF
TRBJ2-7 TRBV11-2 CASSLDRRRRDRDYEQYF
TRBJ2-3 TRBV11-3 CASSPSGLDTQYF
TRBJ2-3 TRBV11-2 CASSLRRSGTDTQYF
TRBJ1-1 TRBV27 CASSSELNTEAFF
TRBJ1-2 TRBV20-1 CSARDMPGNNYGYTF
TRBJ2-2 TRBV27 CASSLVDTGELFF
TRBJ2-6 TRBV5-1 CASSLALSSGANVLTF
TRBJ2-1 TRBV24-1 CATSETWTPSSSYNEQFF
TRBJ1-1 TRBV5-1 CASSLVRDREAFF
TRBJ2-3 TRBV20-1 CSARHDGTDTQYF
TRBJ1-2 TRBV5-1 CASSPTHNYGYTF
TRBJ1-6 TRBV20-1 CSASGWESDNSPLHF
TRBJ2-1 TRBV20-1 CSASRPAGGDNEQFF
TRBJ1-2 TRBV7-2 CASSLGGPGGYGYTF
TRBJ1-1 TRBV7-9 CASSLDTFF
TRBJ1-2 TRBV28 CASSSSGMNYGYTF
TRBJ2-1 TRBV5-1 CASSPGTLPHKEQFF